These 16 T cell receptor beta chains originate from one sample sequenced in a study of blood T cell repertoires in COVID-19. Repertoires were generated with immunoSEQ multiplex PCR, while TCRdb's copy carries only in-frame clones and drops some. This table has some 68,000 clones, about 80% appearing once. Sequenced: peripheral blood. The receptors stem from a man aged 65 to 79 with acute or convalescent COVID-19.

The rearrangement joins TRBV6-5 to TRBJ2-7; D is undetermined. The CDR3 is 13 residues long. CDR1 MNHEY and CDR2 SVGAGI come from the germline V gene. V was pared by 1 base and J by 2 bases, with 6 bases between. The CDR3 DNA sequence: TGTGCCAGCAGTTACTACGGAGCCTACGAGCAGTACTTC. It is translated as CASSYYGAYEQYF.

As for this clone: At one end the junction does not follow the germline gene, possibly because of a read error. This rearrangement joins TRBV19 to TRBJ1-2; D is perhaps TRBD1 (5 bases). CDR3 size: 12 residues. Germline V gives CDR1 LNHDA, CDR2 SQIVND (reference sequence). CDR3 nucleotide sequence: TGTGCCAGTAGTCGCCCCTTTCAGGGTTCGGCCTTC. Translation: CASSRPFQGSAF. The full variable domain, rest sourced from reference TRBV19 and TRBJ1-2, is DGGITQSPKYLFRKEGQNVTLSCEQNLNHDAMYWYRQDPGQGLRLIYYSQIVNDFQKGDIAEGYSVSREKKESFPLTVTSAQKNPTAFYLCASSRPFQGSAFGSGTRLTVV.

The V call is TRBV10-1, the J call TRBJ2-1; 9 bases agree with TRBD2. With V trimmed by 8 bases and J by 8 bases, 10 bases remained unmatched. This CDR3 region has 14 residues. CDR1 and CDR2 from the germline V gene are WNHNN and SYGVQD (reference sequence). The CDR3 nucleotides are TGCGCCAGCGCCACCGGGACTAGCCGCGATGAGCAGTTCTTC. Amino acids: CASATGTSRDEQFF.

V and J are TRBV7-3 and TRBJ2-6, with TRBD1 as a possible D gene (5 bases). Germline-derived CDR1 and CDR2 are SGHTA and FQGTGA. Trimming shortened V by 3 bases and J by 1 base, and 10 bases separated the two germline ends. The CDR3 loop spans 16 amino acids. The CDR3 is CASSFEGASGANVLTF. CDR3 nucleotides: TGTGCCAGCAGCTTCGAAGGGGCATCTGGGGCCAACGTCCTGACTTTC.

The chain carries TRBV29-1 and TRBJ1-1; D unclear. The germline CDR1 and CDR2 sequences are SQVTM and ANQGSEA. Trimming took 8 bases from V and 5 from J, leaving 15 bases between them. This CDR3 has 12 residues. This chain's CDR3 is CSTSFGRTEAFF. The DNA for the CDR3 is TGCAGCACCTCCTTTGGTAGAACTGAAGCTTTCTTT.

This chain connects TRBV28 to TRBJ2-1; 7 nucleotides agree with TRBD2. Per the germline V gene, CDR1 is MDHEN and CDR2 is SYDVKM. This CDR3 comprises 12 residues. Losses at the gene ends were 2 bases for V and 12 bases for J; bases not matched to a gene: 4. The CDR3 DNA follows: TGTGCCAGCAGTTTACGGCGGGAGCTGCAGTTCTTC. Its protein product is CASSLRRELQFF.

The chain carries TRBV4-3 and TRBJ2-2, with 9 bases identical to TRBD2. This CDR3 has 17 amino acids. The V and J ends lost 0 bases and 7 bases, in that order; junction bases with no gene match: 9. Germline V gene data show CDR1 as LGHNA and CDR2 as YSLEER. Here the CDR3 reads CASSQDRSQRGDGELFF. CDR3 coding DNA: TGCGCCAGCAGCCAAGATAGGTCCCAGCGGGGGGACGGGGAGCTGTTTTTT.

The chain combines TRBV27 with TRBJ1-5; 9 positions agree with TRBD1. Germline V gene lookup returns CDR1 MNHEY and CDR2 SMNVEV (reference sequence). Losses at the gene ends were 3 bases for V and 0 bases for J; bases not matched to a gene: 12. The CDR3 has 19 residues. As DNA, the CDR3 is TGTGCCAGCAGTTTCCGTCCCGGGACAGGGTTCTATAGCAATCAGCCCCAGCATTTT. Translated, it gives CASSFRPGTGFYSNQPQHF.

The chain joins TRBV24-1 to TRBJ2-5, with TRBD1 matching over 7 bases. Per the germline V gene, CDR1 is KGHDR and CDR2 is SFDVKD. After removal of 12 bases from V and 5 bases from J, the junction contained 11 bases not matched to a gene. The CDR3 runs to 13 residues. As DNA, the CDR3 is TGTGCCTCAGACAGGGACCCAGGGGAGACCCAGTACTTC. The encoded protein is CASDRDPGETQYF.

The CDR3 DNA reads TGTGCCACCAGCAGCGGGACAGTAGGCACTGAAGCTTTCTTT. This gives the protein CATSSGTVGTEAFF. The chain couples TRBV15 to TRBJ1-1, with 7 nucleotides matching TRBD1. Germline values: CDR1 LNHNV, CDR2 YYDKDF (reference sequence). With V trimmed by 3 bases and J by 4 bases, 5 bases remained unmatched. The CDR3 is 14 amino acids.

The rearrangement links TRBV5-1 to TRBJ2-3, with 11 bases lining up with TRBD2. V was clipped by 5 bases and J by 5 bases; unmatched bases: 4. This CDR3 is built from 14 residues. Germline V gene lookup returns CDR1 SGHRS and CDR2 YFSETQ. DNA for the CDR3: TGCGCCAGCAGGTTAGGGACTAGCGGAGATACGCAGTATTTT. The encoded protein is CASRLGTSGDTQYF.

This rearrangement joins TRBV30 to TRBJ2-7; TRBD2 matches at 14 bases. V was clipped by 0 bases and J by 2 bases; unmatched bases: 3. There are 16 residues in the CDR3. Germline V gene lookup returns CDR1 GTSNPN and CDR2 SVGIG (reference sequence). CDR3 nucleotide sequence: TGTGCCTGGAGTGTACCGACTAGCGGGAGGGCCTACGAGCAGTACTTC. Its protein is CAWSVPTSGRAYEQYF.

This chain joins TRBV24-1 and TRBJ2-1, with D hard to call. The V gene lost 5 bases and the J gene lost 8 bases, with 6 bases spanning the gap. CDR1 KGHDR and CDR2 SFDVKD come from the germline V gene. The length of the CDR3 is 11 residues. This CDR3 is CATSGRDEQFF. The CDR3 nucleotides read TGTGCCACCAGTGGTCGGGATGAGCAGTTCTTC.

This clone showed up just a few times. The gene calls are TRBV7-3 and TRBJ2-1, with a tentative D call TRBD2 (5 bases). The CDR3 totals 15 residues. V gave up 4 bases and J gave up 6 bases, with 16 bases separating them. Germline-derived CDR1 and CDR2 are SGHTA and FQGTGA. CDR3 nucleotide sequence: TGTGCCAGCAGCTCCACCGTGGCTAGCCTCAATGAGCAGTTCTTC. Translating gives CASSSTVASLNEQFF.

The genes are TRBV3-1 (or the pseudogene TRBV3-2) and TRBJ2-7; perhaps TRBD2 as D (5 bases). The CDR3 has 17 amino acids. Trimming cost V 0 bases and J 7 bases, with 22 bases left between them. In germline, CDR1 is LGHDT, CDR2 YNNKEL (reference sequence). For the CDR3, the DNA is TGTGCCAGCAGCCAAGATCGGGTAGAGGGTCGCCTGGGGGAGCAGTACTTC. It codes for CASSQDRVEGRLGEQYF.

The J gene is TRBJ2-3, the V gene TRBV18, with 7 bases identical to TRBD2. This CDR3 is built from 16 residues. Germline CDR1 reads KGHSH; CDR2 reads LQKENI. Trimming cost V 0 bases and J 4 bases; bases outside gene matches: 7. The CDR3 reads CASSPPGGGSSDTQYF. The CDR3 region has the DNA TGTGCCAGCTCACCACCTGGGGGAGGGTCATCAGATACGCAGTATTTT.